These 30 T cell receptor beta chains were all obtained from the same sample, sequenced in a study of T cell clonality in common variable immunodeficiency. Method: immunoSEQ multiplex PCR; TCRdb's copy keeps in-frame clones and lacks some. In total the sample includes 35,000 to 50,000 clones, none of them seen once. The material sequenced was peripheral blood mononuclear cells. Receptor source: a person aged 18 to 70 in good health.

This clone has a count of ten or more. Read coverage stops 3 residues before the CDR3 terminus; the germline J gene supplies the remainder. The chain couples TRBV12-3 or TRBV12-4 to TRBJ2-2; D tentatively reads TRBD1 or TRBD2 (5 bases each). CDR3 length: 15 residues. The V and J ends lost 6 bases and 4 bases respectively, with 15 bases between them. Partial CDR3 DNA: TGTGCCAGCAGCCCGAGGGGCCTTGGCACCGGGGAG. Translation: CASSPRGLGTGE. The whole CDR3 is CASSPRGLGTGELFF.

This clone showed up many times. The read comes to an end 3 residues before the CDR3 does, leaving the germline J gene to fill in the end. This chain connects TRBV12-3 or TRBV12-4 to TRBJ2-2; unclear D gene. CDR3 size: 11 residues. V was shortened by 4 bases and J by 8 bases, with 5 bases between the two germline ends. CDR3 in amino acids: CASSSLGELFF. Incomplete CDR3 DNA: TGTGCCAGCAGTTCCCTAGGGGAG.

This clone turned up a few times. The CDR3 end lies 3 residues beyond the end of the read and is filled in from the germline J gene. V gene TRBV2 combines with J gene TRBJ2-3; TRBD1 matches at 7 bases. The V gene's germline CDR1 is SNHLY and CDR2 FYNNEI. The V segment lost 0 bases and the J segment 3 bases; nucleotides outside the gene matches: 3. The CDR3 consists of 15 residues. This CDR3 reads CASSEARGRTDTQYF. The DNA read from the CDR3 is TGTGCCAGCAGTGAAGCGAGGGGGCGGACAGATACG.

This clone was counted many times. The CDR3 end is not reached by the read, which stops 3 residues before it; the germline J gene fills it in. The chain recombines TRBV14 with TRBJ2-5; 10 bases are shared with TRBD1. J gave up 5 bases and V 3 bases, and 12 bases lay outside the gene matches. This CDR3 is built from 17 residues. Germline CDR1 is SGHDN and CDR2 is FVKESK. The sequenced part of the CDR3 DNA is TGTGCCAGCAGCCACCATTCTGGGACAGGGGTCCAGGAGACC. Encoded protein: CASSHHSGTGVQET. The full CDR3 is CASSHHSGTGVQETQYF.

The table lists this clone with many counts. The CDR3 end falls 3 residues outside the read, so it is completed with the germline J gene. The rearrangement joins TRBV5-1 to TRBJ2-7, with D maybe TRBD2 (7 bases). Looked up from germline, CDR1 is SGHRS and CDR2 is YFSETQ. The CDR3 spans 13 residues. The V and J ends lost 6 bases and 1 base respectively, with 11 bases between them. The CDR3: CASKEGGSYEQYF. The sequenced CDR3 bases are TGCGCCAGCAAGGAGGGGGGGTCCTACGAG.

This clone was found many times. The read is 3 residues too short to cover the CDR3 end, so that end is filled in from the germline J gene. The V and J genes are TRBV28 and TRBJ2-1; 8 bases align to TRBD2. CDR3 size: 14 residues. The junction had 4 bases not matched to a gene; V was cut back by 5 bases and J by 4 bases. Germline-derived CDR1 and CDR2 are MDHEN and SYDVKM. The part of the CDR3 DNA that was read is TGTGCCAGCAGTGATAGCGGGACATACAATGAG. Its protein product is CASSDSGTYNE. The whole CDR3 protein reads CASSDSGTYNEQFF.

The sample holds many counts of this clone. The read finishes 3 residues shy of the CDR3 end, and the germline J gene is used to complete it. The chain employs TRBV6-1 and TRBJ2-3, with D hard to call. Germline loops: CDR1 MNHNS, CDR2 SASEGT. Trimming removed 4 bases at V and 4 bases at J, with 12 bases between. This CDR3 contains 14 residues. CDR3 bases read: TGTGCCAGCAGTGCGGTCGCTCCCGCAGATACG. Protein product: CASSAVAPADT. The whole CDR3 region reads CASSAVAPADTQYF.

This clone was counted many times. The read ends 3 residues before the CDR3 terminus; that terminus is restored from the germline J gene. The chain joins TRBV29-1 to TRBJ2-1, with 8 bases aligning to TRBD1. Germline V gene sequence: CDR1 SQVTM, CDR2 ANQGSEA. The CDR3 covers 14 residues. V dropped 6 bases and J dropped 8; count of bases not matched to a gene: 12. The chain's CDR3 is CSVEKTGQGDEQFF. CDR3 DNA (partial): TGCAGCGTGGAGAAAACTGGACAGGGCGATGAG.

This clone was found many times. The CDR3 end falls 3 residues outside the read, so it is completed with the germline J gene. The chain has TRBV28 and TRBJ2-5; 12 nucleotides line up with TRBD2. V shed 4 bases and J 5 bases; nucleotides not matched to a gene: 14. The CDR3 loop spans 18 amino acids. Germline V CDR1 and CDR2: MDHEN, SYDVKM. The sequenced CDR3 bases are TGTGCCAGCAGTTCACTACCTCGGACTAGCGGGATAGGTGAGACC. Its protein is CASSSLPRTSGIGET. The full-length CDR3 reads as CASSSLPRTSGIGETQYF. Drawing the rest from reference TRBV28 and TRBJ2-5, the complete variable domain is DVKVTQSSRYLVKRTGEKVFLECVQDMDHENMFWYRQDPGLGLRLIYFSYDVKMKEKGDIPEGYSVSREKKERFSLILESASTNQTSMYLCASSSLPRTSGIGETQYFGPGTRLLVL.

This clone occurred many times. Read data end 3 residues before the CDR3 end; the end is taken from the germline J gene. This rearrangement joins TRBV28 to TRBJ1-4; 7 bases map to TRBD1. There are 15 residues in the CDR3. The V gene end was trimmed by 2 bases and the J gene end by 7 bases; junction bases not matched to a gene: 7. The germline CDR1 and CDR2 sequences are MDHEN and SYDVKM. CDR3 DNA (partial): TGTGCCAGCAGTTTACTAAACAGGGGAGGTGAAAAA. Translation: CASSLLNRGGEK. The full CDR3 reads CASSLLNRGGEKLFF.

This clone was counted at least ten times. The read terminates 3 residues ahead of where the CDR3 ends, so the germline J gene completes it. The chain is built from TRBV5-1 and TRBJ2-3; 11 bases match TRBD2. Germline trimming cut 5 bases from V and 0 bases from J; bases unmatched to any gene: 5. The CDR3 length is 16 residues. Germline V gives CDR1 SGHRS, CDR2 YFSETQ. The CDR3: CASRLAGGGSTDTQYF. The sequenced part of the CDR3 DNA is TGCGCCAGCAGGCTAGCGGGAGGTGGGAGCACAGATACG.

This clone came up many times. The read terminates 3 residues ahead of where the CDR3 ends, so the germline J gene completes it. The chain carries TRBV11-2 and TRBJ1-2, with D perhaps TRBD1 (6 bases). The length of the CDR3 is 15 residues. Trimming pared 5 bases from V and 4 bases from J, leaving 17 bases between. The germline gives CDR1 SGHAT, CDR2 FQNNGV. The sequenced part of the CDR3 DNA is TGTGCCAGCAGCCCGCTAACAGGGACGGGCTATGGC. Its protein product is CASSPLTGTGYG. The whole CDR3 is CASSPLTGTGYGYTF.

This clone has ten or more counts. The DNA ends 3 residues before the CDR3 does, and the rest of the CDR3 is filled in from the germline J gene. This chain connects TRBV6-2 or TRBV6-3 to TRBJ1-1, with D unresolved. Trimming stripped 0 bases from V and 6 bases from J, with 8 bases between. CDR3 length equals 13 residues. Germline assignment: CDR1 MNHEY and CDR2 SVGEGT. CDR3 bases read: TGTGCCAGCAGTTACTCCGCGGTTCCTGAA. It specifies CASSYSAVPE. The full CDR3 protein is CASSYSAVPEAFF.

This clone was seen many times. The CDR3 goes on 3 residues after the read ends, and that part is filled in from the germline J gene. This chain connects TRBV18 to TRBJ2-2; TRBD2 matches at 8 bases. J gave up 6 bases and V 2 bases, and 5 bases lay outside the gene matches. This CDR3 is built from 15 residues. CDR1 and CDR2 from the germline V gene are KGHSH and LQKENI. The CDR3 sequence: CASSPSGGPAGELFF. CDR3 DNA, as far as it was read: TGTGCCAGCTCACCATCGGGGGGGCCGGCCGGGGAG.

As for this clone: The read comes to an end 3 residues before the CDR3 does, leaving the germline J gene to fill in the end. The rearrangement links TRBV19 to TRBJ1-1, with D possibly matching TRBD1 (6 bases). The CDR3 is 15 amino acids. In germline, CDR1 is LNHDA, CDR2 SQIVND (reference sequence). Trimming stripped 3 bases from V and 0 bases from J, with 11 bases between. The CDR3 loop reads CASSIGGQLNTEAFF. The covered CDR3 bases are TGTGCCAGTAGTATCGGGGGGCAACTGAACACTGAA. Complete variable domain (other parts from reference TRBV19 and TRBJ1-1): DGGITQSPKYLFRKEGQNVTLSCEQNLNHDAMYWYRQDPGQGLRLIYYSQIVNDFQKGDIAEGYSVSREKKESFPLTVTSAQKNPTAFYLCASSIGGQLNTEAFFGQGTRLTVV.

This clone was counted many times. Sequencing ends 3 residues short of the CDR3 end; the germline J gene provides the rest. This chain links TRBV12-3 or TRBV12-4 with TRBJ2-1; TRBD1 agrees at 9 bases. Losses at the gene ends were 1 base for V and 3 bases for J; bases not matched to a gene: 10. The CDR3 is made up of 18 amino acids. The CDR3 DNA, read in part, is TGTGCCAGCAGTTTAGTAGCCGGGACAGGGCTCAACTACAATGAG. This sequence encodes CASSLVAGTGLNYNE. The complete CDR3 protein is CASSLVAGTGLNYNEQFF.

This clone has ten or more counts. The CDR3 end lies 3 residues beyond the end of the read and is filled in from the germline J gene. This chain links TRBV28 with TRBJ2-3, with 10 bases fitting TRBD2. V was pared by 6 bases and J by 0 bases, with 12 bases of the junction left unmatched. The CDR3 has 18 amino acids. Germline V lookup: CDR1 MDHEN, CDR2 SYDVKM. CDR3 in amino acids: CASSSLLEREGSTDTQYF. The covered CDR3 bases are TGTGCCAGCAGCTCCTTACTAGAGCGGGAGGGTAGCACAGATACG.

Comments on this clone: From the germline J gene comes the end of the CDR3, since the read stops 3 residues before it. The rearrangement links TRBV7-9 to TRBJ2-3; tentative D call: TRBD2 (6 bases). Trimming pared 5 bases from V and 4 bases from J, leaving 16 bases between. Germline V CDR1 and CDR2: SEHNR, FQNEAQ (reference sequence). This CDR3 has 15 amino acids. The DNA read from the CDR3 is TGTGCCAGCAGCGGCGGGGACTCTCGCTCAGATACG. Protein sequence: CASSGGDSRSDT. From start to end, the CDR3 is CASSGGDSRSDTQYF.

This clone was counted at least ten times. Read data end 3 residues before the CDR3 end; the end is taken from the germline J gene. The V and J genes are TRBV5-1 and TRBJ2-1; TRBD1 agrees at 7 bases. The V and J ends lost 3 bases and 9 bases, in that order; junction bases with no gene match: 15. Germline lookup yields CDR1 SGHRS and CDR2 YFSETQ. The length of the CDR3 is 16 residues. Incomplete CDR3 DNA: TGCGCCAGCAGCTCCGGACGGACCCGACAGGGCGGTGAG. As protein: CASSSGRTRQGGE. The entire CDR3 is CASSSGRTRQGGEQFF.

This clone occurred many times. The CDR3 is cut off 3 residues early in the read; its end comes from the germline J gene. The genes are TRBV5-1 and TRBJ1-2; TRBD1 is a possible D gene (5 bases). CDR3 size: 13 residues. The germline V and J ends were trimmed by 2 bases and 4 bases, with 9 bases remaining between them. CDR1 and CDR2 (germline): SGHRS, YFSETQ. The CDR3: CASSFDGGYGYTF. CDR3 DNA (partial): TGCGCCAGCAGCTTTGACGGGGGCTATGGC.

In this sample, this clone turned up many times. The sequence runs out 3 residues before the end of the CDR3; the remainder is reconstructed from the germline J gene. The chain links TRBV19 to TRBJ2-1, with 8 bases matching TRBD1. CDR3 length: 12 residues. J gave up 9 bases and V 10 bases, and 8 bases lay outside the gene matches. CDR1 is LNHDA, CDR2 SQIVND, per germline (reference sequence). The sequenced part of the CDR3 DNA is TGTGCCACCCGACAGGGGATTGTTGAG. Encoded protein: CATRQGIVE. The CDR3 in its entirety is CATRQGIVEQFF.

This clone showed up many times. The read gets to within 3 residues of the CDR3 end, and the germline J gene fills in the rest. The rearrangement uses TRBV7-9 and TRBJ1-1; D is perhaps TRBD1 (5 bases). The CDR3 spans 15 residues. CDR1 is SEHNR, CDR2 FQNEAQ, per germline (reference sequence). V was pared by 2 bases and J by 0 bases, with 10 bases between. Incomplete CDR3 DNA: TGTGCCAGCAGCTTACACGACAGACTGAACACTGAA. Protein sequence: CASSLHDRLNTE. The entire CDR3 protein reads CASSLHDRLNTEAFF.

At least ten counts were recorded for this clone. The CDR3 bases that were read are TGCAGCGCGTGGTTGCCTCAGGAGAACACCGGGGAG. It yields the protein CSAWLPQENTGE. The CDR3, in full, reads CSAWLPQENTGELFF. The V call is TRBV29-1, the J call TRBJ2-2; no clear D. The sequence runs out 3 residues before the end of the CDR3; the remainder is reconstructed from the germline J gene. V gave up 7 bases and J gave up 1 base, with 16 bases separating them. The CDR3 loop spans 15 amino acids. Per germline, CDR1 SQVTM and CDR2 ANQGSEA.

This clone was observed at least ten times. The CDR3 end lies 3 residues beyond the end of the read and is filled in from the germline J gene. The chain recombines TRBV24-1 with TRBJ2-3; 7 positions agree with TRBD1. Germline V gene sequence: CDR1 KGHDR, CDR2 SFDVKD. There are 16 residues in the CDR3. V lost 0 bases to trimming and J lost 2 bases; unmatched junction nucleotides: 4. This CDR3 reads CATSDLQGQSTDTQYF. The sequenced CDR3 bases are TGTGCCACCAGTGATTTGCAGGGACAGTCCACAGATACG.

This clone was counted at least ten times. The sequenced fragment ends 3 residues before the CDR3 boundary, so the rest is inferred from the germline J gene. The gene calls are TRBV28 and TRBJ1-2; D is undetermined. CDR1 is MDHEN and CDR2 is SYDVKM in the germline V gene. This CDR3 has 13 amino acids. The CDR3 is CASSFLDEQNYTF. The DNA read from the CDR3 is TGTGCCAGCAGTTTTCTCGACGAACAGAAC.

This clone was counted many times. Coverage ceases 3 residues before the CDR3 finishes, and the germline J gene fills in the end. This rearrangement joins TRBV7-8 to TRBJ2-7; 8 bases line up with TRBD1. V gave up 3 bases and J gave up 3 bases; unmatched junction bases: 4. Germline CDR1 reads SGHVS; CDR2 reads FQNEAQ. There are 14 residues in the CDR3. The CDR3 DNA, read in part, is TGTGCCAGCAGCTTCAGGACAGGGATCTACGAG. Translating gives CASSFRTGIYE. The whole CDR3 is CASSFRTGIYEQYF.

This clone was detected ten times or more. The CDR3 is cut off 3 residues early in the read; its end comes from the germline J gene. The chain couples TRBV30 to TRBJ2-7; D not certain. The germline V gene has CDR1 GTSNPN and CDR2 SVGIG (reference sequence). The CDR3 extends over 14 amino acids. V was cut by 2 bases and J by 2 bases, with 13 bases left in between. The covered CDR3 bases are TGTGCCTGGAGTATCTCACAAGGCCCCTACGAG. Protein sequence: CAWSISQGPYE. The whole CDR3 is CAWSISQGPYEQYF.

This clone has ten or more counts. CDR3 DNA, as far as it was read: TGCGCCAGCAGCTTGGAATCGGGACACGCACGGACTGAA. Encoded protein: CASSLESGHARTE. The entire CDR3 is CASSLESGHARTEAFF. V is TRBV5-1 and J is TRBJ1-1; TRBD1 might be the D (6 bases). The observed sequence ends 3 residues before the CDR3 terminus, with the missing tail filled in from the germline J gene. The CDR3 sequence is 16 residues long. V was cut by 0 bases and J by 5 bases, with 17 bases left in between. Germline V gives CDR1 SGHRS, CDR2 YFSETQ. Filled out from reference TRBV5-1 and TRBJ1-1, the complete variable domain reads KAGVTQTPRYLIKTRGQQVTLSCSPISGHRSVSWYQQTPGQGLQFLFEYFSETQRNKGNFPGRFSGRQFSNSRSEMNVSTLELGDSALYLCASSLESGHARTEAFFGQGTRLTVV.

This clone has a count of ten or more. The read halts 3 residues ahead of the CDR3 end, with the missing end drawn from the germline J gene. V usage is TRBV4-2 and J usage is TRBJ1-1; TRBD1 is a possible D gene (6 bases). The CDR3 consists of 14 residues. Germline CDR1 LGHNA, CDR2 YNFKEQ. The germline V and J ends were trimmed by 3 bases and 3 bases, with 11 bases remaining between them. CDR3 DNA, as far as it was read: TGTGCCAGCAGCCAGGCGGGACAACACACTGAA. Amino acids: CASSQAGQHTE. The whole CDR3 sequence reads CASSQAGQHTEAFF.

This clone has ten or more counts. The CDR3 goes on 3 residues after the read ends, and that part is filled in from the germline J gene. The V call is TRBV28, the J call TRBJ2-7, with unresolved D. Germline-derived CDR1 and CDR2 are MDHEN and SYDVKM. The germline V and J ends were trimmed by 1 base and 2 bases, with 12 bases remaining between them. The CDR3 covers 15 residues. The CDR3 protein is CASSLSPAEAYEQYF. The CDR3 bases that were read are TGTGCCAGCAGTTTATCACCCGCGGAAGCCTACGAG.